The 26 T cell receptor beta chains in this list originate from one sample, sequenced in a study of T-cell memory formation after mild COVID-19. One entry per CDR3 protein, called by TCRdb with MiXCR from the 5' RACE reads. The table shows around 300,000 distinct CDR3 sequences, with less than 9.5% occurring only once. The sequencing input was PBMCs or a T cell subset sorted from them (not recorded which). These receptors all stem from a man younger than 35 who had mild COVID-19 (a few samples of this study predate the infection). Cell type and time point are not known.

The chain carries TRBV5-5 and TRBJ2-3, with no clear D. The germline V gene has CDR1 SGHKS and CDR2 YYEKEE (reference sequence). The CDR3 has 17 amino acids. The V end was cut by 3 bases, the J end by 0 bases, with 17 bases between. CDR3 bases: TGTGCCAGCAGCTGGGTGGTTGGGATCGACAGCACAGATACGCAGTATTTT. Its translation is CASSWVVGIDSTDTQYF.

The chain recombines TRBV9 with TRBJ2-6; D is unclear. Germline values: CDR1 SGDLS, CDR2 YYNGEE. V was pared by 0 bases and J by 0 bases, with 13 bases between. The CDR3 loop spans 18 amino acids. CDR3 loop: CASSVAKTGVSGANVLTF. The CDR3 DNA reads as TGTGCCAGCAGCGTAGCTAAGACTGGTGTCTCTGGGGCCAACGTCCTGACTTTC.

The chain has TRBV14 and TRBJ2-5, with D tentatively TRBD1 (5 bases). In germline, CDR1 is SGHDN, CDR2 FVKESK. With 1 base removed from V and 7 bases from J, the gap between germline ends came to 13 bases. This CDR3 spans 14 amino acids. DNA for the CDR3: TGTGCCAGCAGCCAAGGGACACCTTCGGGGACCCAGTACTTC. It yields the protein CASSQGTPSGTQYF.

This clonotype was detected many times. The chain carries TRBV5-1 and TRBJ2-2; D unclear. In germline, CDR1 is SGHRS, CDR2 YFSETQ. Trimming left V 1 base short and J 1 base short, with 11 bases between. The CDR3 is 16 residues long. For the CDR3, the DNA is TGCGCCAGCAGCTTGTTAGGCAGCCAGAACACCGGGGAGCTGTTTTTT. This gives the protein CASSLLGSQNTGELFF.

This clonotype was observed a few times. This chain connects TRBV19 to TRBJ1-4; 10 bases are shared with TRBD1. The V gene end was trimmed by 3 bases and the J gene end by 7 bases; junction bases not matched to a gene: 11. Germline values: CDR1 LNHDA, CDR2 SQIVND (reference sequence). CDR3 length: 17 amino acids. The CDR3 loop reads CASSIGRDRGLFEKLFF. Written as DNA, the CDR3 is TGTGCCAGTAGTATCGGTCGGGACAGGGGATTGTTTGAAAAACTGTTTTTT. Full variable domain (rest looked up from reference TRBV19 and TRBJ1-4): DGGITQSPKYLFRKEGQNVTLSCEQNLNHDAMYWYRQDPGQGLRLIYYSQIVNDFQKGDIAEGYSVSREKKESFPLTVTSAQKNPTAFYLCASSIGRDRGLFEKLFFGSGTQLSVL.

In its sample, this clonotype was seen many times. The V gene is TRBV12-3 or TRBV12-4, the J gene TRBJ2-4, with unresolved D. CDR3 length equals 11 residues. Trimming pared 5 bases from V and 11 bases from J, leaving 10 bases between. The DNA of the CDR3 is TGTGCCAGCAGTGACAAGACGGTTCAGTACTTC. Encoded protein: CASSDKTVQYF.

This clonotype was detected only a few times. This sequence joins TRBV5-4 and TRBJ2-7, with a possible D match to TRBD1 (6 bases). Germline CDR1 reads SGHNT; CDR2 reads YYREEE (reference sequence). Trimming cost V 1 base and J 8 bases, with 10 bases left between them. This CDR3 has 12 amino acids. CDR3 DNA sequence: TGTGCCAGCAGCTTGACAGGGAACAAGCAGTACTTC. Its translation: CASSLTGNKQYF.

The rearrangement uses TRBV5-1 and TRBJ2-2; the D gene is possibly TRBD1 (6 bases). The CDR3 loop spans 14 amino acids. V lost 5 bases, J lost 1 base, and 9 bases lay in between. Germline V gives CDR1 SGHRS, CDR2 YFSETQ. CDR3 amino acids: CASRQGMNTGELFF. The CDR3 coding sequence is TGCGCCAGCAGACAGGGTATGAACACCGGGGAGCTGTTTTTT.

The chain has TRBV5-1 and TRBJ2-2; 7 bases align to TRBD1. CDR3 length equals 14 residues. Germline CDR1 reads SGHRS; CDR2 reads YFSETQ. V was pared by 5 bases and J by 8 bases, with 9 bases of the junction left unmatched. DNA for the CDR3: TGCGCCAGCAGAACGGCAGGGGGTATGGGGGAGCTGTTTTTT. As protein: CASRTAGGMGELFF. Combining the CDR3 with reference TRBV5-1 and TRBJ2-2 gives the whole variable domain KAGVTQTPRYLIKTRGQQVTLSCSPISGHRSVSWYQQTPGQGLQFLFEYFSETQRNKGNFPGRFSGRQFSNSRSEMNVSTLELGDSALYLCASRTAGGMGELFFGEGSRLTVL.

This clonotype was observed at least ten times. The rearrangement uses TRBV20-1 and TRBJ1-4; tentatively, D is TRBD1 (5 bases). CDR1 DFQATT and CDR2 SNEGSKA come from the germline V gene (reference sequence). CDR3 length equals 13 residues. V was clipped by 3 bases and J by 8 bases, with 13 bases between them. DNA for the CDR3: TGCAGTGCTAGGGACGGGACTTTGGAAAAACTGTTTTTT. This codes for CSARDGTLEKLFF.

This clonotype was counted a few times. The V and J genes are TRBV7-9 and TRBJ2-2; D gene uncertain. CDR1 SEHNR and CDR2 FQNEAQ come from the germline V gene (reference sequence). The CDR3 length is 10 residues. V shed 4 bases and J shed 7 bases, with 1 base lying between them. CDR3 DNA: TGTGCCAGCAGCTACGGGGAGCTGTTTTTT. Translation gives CASSYGELFF.

This clonotype was recorded at least ten times. The chain couples TRBV12-3 or TRBV12-4 to TRBJ2-5; TRBD2 matches 10 bases. The CDR3 extends over 17 amino acids. V dropped 0 bases and J dropped 1; count of bases not matched to a gene: 5. The CDR3 spells CASSLAKERGGQETQYF. The CDR3 DNA sequence: TGTGCCAGCAGTTTAGCGAAAGAGCGGGGGGGCCAAGAGACCCAGTACTTC.

J is TRBJ2-7 and V is TRBV6-6; D perhaps matches TRBD1 (6 bases). CDR1 is MNHNY and CDR2 is SVGAGI in the germline V gene (reference sequence). V lost 7 bases to trimming and J lost 9 bases, with 19 bases between them. The CDR3 contains 13 residues. CDR3 region: CASISNTGSRQYV. CDR3 nucleotide sequence: TGTGCCAGCATTTCGAATACAGGGTCGCGGCAGTACGTC.

Only a few counts were recorded for this clonotype. J is TRBJ2-6 and V is TRBV7-8; 10 bases match TRBD1. After removal of 3 bases from V and 9 bases from J, the junction contained 14 bases not matched to a gene. Germline CDR1 is SGHVS and CDR2 is FQNEAQ. The CDR3 sequence is 18 residues long. DNA of the CDR3: TGTGCCAGCAGCTTCGTGACAGGGGGCGCAGGACCCCACAACGTCCTGACTTTC. Its translation is CASSFVTGGAGPHNVLTF.

This clonotype appeared many times. The genes are TRBV11-1 and TRBJ1-2; 8 bases agree with TRBD1. Germline CDR1 reads SGHAT; CDR2 reads FQDESV (reference sequence). The CDR3 is 14 residues long. V gave up 4 bases and J gave up 2 bases; unmatched junction bases: 3. This CDR3 reads CASSSGQGNYGYTF. CDR3 bases: TGTGCCAGCAGCTCCGGACAGGGCAACTATGGCTACACCTTC.

This clonotype was counted between two and nine times. The chain couples TRBV12-3 or TRBV12-4 to TRBJ2-3; 9 bases match TRBD2. There are 15 residues in the CDR3. After removal of 3 bases from V and 4 bases from J, the junction contained 5 bases not matched to a gene. The CDR3 coding sequence is TGTGCCAGCAGTTTTCTAGCGGGGTTCTCAGATACGCAGTATTTT. Translating gives CASSFLAGFSDTQYF.

About this clonotype: At one end, the junction sequence differs from germline, possibly due to a read error. The chain couples TRBV7-7 to TRBJ2-3; 9 bases align to TRBD1. Per the germline V gene, CDR1 is SSHAT and CDR2 is FNYEAQ (reference sequence). CDR3 length: 15 residues. CDR3 nucleotide sequence: TGTGCTAGCAGCCCGGGGGACAGGGTCACAGATACGCAGTATTTT. The encoded protein is CASSPGDRVTDTQYF.

CDR3 loop: CASSKRALSSGANVLTF. The CDR3 coding sequence is TGTGCCAGCAGTAAGCGGGCCCTGAGCTCTGGGGCCAACGTCCTGACTTTC. The gene calls are TRBV6-2 or TRBV6-3 and TRBJ2-6; D is possibly TRBD2 (6 bases). This CDR3 is 17 amino acids long. CDR1 and CDR2 (germline): MNHEY, SVGEGT. V gave up 5 bases and J gave up 0 bases, with 14 bases separating them.

This clonotype has a handful of counts. The chain couples TRBV12-3 or TRBV12-4 to TRBJ1-2; D might be TRBD1 (6 bases). Trimming removed 5 bases from V and 7 bases from J, with 26 bases in between. The CDR3 consists of 17 residues. DNA for the CDR3: TGTGCCAGCAGTCCCGGAGAAAAGATAGGACAGTCAGGTGGCTACACCTTC. Its protein is CASSPGEKIGQSGGYTF.

This clonotype has more than one count but fewer than ten. The chain employs TRBV6-1 and TRBJ1-1, with 9 bases that match TRBD1. Per germline, CDR1 MNHNS and CDR2 SASEGT. The CDR3 runs 15 residues. Trimming removed 4 bases from V and 3 bases from J; junction bases left unmatched: 6. The CDR3 nucleotides are TGTGCCAGCAGTGTCCCCGACAGGGGGTACACTGAAGCTTTCTTT. Translating gives CASSVPDRGYTEAFF.

This clonotype came up many times. The chain is built from TRBV7-8 and TRBJ1-1; D is possibly TRBD1 (5 bases). Between the trimmed V and J ends, which lost 1 base and 1 base, there was a span of 10 bases. This CDR3 spans 15 amino acids. CDR1 is SGHVS, CDR2 FQNEAQ, per germline. For the CDR3, the DNA is TGTGCCAGCAGCTTAGAACCGGGGCAGAACACTGAAGCTTTCTTT. Translated: CASSLEPGQNTEAFF.

This clonotype was found a few times. The chain couples TRBV4-1 to TRBJ1-1, with 10 bases matching TRBD1. J was trimmed by 6 bases and V by 3 bases; bases with no gene match: 4. The CDR3 runs 14 residues. Looked up from germline, CDR1 is MGHRA and CDR2 is YSYEKL. CDR3 DNA: TGCGCCAGCAGCCAGAGACAGGGGGCCGCTGAAGCTTTCTTT. Its protein product is CASSQRQGAAEAFF.

This clonotype was detected only a few times. The chain links TRBV11-2 to TRBJ2-7; D uncertain. The germline V gene encodes CDR1 SGHAT and CDR2 FQNNGV. V was cut by 1 base and J by 7 bases, with 11 bases left in between. The CDR3 contains 13 residues. CDR3 nucleotides: TGTGCCAGCAGCTTAGTGGCCCCTGAGGAGCAGTACTTC. It codes for CASSLVAPEEQYF.

The chain is built from TRBV5-1 and TRBJ2-3; the D gene is possibly TRBD2 (6 bases). V was cut by 2 bases and J by 2 bases, with 12 bases left in between. Germline V gene sequence: CDR1 SGHRS, CDR2 YFSETQ. The CDR3 runs to 15 residues. The CDR3 spells CASSFFGGFTDTQYF. CDR3 sequence (DNA): TGCGCCAGCAGCTTTTTCGGAGGGTTCACAGATACGCAGTATTTT.

This clonotype has a handful of counts. At one of its ends the junction is not consistent with the germline gene, which may arise from a read error. The chain has TRBV20-1 and TRBJ2-3, with 11 bases fitting TRBD2. CDR3 length: 17 amino acids. Looked up from germline, CDR1 is DFQATT and CDR2 is SNEGSKA (reference sequence). The CDR3 sequence: CSAGSTGTSGNTDTKYF. The CDR3 DNA follows: TGCAGTGCTGGAAGCACGGGGACTAGCGGAAACACAGATACGAAGTATTTT.

This chain connects TRBV4-3 to TRBJ1-6; D gene uncertain. V lost 4 bases, J lost 8 bases, and 12 bases lay in between. Germline CDR1 reads LGHNA; CDR2 reads YSLEER. CDR3 size: 14 residues. CDR3 sequence reads: CASSRKPGDSPLHF. Written as DNA, the CDR3 is TGCGCCAGCAGCCGGAAGCCGGGAGATTCACCCCTCCACTTT.